The 22 T cell receptor beta chains below all came from one sample that was sequenced in a study of graft-versus-host responses after intestinal transplantation. These receptors have no identified antigens. Sequencing used immunoSEQ multiplex PCR; TCRdb keeps in-frame clones, though not all of them. The profile shows tens of thousands of clones, roughly 90% of them singletons. The specimen was unstimulated CD4+ T cells sorted from spleen or lymph node cells, collected before intestinal transplant. All receptors derive from a human donor who received an intestinal transplant.

The V and J genes are TRBV12-5 and TRBJ2-3, with D uncertain. CDR3 length equals 16 residues. Germline V gene lookup returns CDR1 LGHNT and CDR2 FRNRAP. V dropped 7 bases and J dropped 0 bases, with 17 bases sitting between them. This CDR3 is CASARWALTSTDTQYF. In DNA form, the CDR3 reads TGTGCTAGTGCACGGTGGGCCCTAACTAGCACAGATACGCAGTATTTT.

CDR3 amino acids: CASSLGASGAPYEQYF. The CDR3 nucleotides are TGCGCCAGCAGCTTGGGGGCTAGCGGGGCCCCCTACGAGCAGTACTTC. The chain links TRBV5-1 to TRBJ2-7; TRBD2 agrees at 9 bases. V lost 0 bases and J lost 2; bases outside the gene matches: 6. Germline-derived CDR1 and CDR2 are SGHRS and YFSETQ. The CDR3 sequence is 16 residues long.

This sequence joins TRBV25-1 and TRBJ2-1, with 10 nucleotides matching TRBD2. V shed 3 bases, J shed 7 bases, and the junction held 9 bases outside the gene matches. Germline lookup yields CDR1 MGHDK and CDR2 SYGVNS. The CDR3 has 16 residues. CDR3 DNA sequence: TGTGCCAGCAGTGATCAACCACTAGCGGGGCGAAATGAGCAGTTCTTC. It translates to CASSDQPLAGRNEQFF. Variable domain in full (rest from reference TRBV25-1 and TRBJ2-1): EADIYQTPRYLVIGTGKKITLECSQTMGHDKMYWYQQDPGMELHLIHYSYGVNSTEKGDLSSESTVSRIRTEHFPLTLESARPSHTSQYLCASSDQPLAGRNEQFFGPGTRLTVL.

This chain joins TRBV5-1 and TRBJ2-1, with 10 nucleotides matching TRBD2. The germline V gene has CDR1 SGHRS and CDR2 YFSETQ. The CDR3 extends over 15 amino acids. V was clipped by 0 bases and J by 5 bases; unmatched bases: 2. The CDR3 DNA follows: TGCGCCAGCAGCTTGGGTAGCGGGGGGAACAATGAGCAGTTCTTC. It translates to CASSLGSGGNNEQFF. Looking up the rest from reference TRBV5-1 and TRBJ2-1 gives the full variable domain: KAGVTQTPRYLIKTRGQQVTLSCSPISGHRSVSWYQQTPGQGLQFLFEYFSETQRNKGNFPGRFSGRQFSNSRSEMNVSTLELGDSALYLCASSLGSGGNNEQFFGPGTRLTVL.

This clone appeared a single time. The chain recombines TRBV7-9 with TRBJ2-6, with 7 bases that match TRBD1. V dropped 10 bases and J dropped 4; count of bases not matched to a gene: 4. The CDR3 has 13 amino acids. Germline V CDR1 and CDR2: SEHNR, FQNEAQ (reference sequence). The CDR3 is CAIKGAGANVLTF. CDR3 sequence (DNA): TGTGCCATTAAGGGGGCCGGGGCCAACGTCCTGACTTTC. Variable domain in full (rest from reference TRBV7-9 and TRBJ2-6): DTGVSQNPRHKITKRGQNVTFRCDPISEHNRLYWYRQTLGQGPEFLTYFQNEAQLEKSRLLSDRFSAERPKGSFSTLEIQRTEQGDSAMYLCAIKGAGANVLTFGAGSRLTVL.

This clone was detected only once. The V and J genes are TRBV18 and TRBJ2-3; D is uncertain. The CDR3 runs 12 residues. The V and J ends lost 3 bases and 6 bases respectively, with 7 bases between them. Germline-derived CDR1 and CDR2 are KGHSH and LQKENI. CDR3 residues: CASSPTPDTQYF. As DNA, the CDR3 is TGTGCCAGCTCACCGACACCCGATACGCAGTATTTT.

This chain links TRBV11-2 with TRBJ1-4; D possibly corresponds to TRBD1 (5 bases). Germline lookup yields CDR1 SGHAT and CDR2 FQNNGV. V lost 3 bases, J lost 11 bases, and 16 bases lay in between. CDR3 length: 14 amino acids. The CDR3 spells CASSFEITGGKLFF. CDR3 DNA: TGTGCCAGCAGCTTCGAAATTACAGGAGGGAAACTGTTTTTT.

V gene TRBV19 combines with J gene TRBJ2-2; D possibly corresponds to TRBD1 (7 bases). The germline gives CDR1 LNHDA, CDR2 SQIVND (reference sequence). The CDR3 consists of 14 residues. The V and J ends lost 6 bases and 4 bases respectively, with 12 bases between them. CDR3 protein: CASRTQGGTGELFF. CDR3 coding DNA: TGTGCCAGTAGGACGCAGGGGGGCACCGGGGAGCTGTTTTTT.

V is TRBV9 and J is TRBJ2-3; tentative D call: TRBD2 (7 bases). Germline CDR1 reads SGDLS; CDR2 reads YYNGEE. V lost 0 bases, J lost 5 bases, and 22 bases lay in between. The CDR3 sequence is 18 residues long. CDR3 sequence reads: CASSVGEGFQRGQDTQYF. CDR3 in DNA: TGTGCCAGCAGCGTAGGGGAAGGCTTTCAGCGGGGACAAGATACGCAGTATTTT. Complete variable domain (other parts from reference TRBV9 and TRBJ2-3): DSGVTQTPKHLITATGQRVTLRCSPRSGDLSVYWYQQSLDQGLQFLIQYYNGEERAKGNILERFSAQQFPDLHSELNLSSLELGDSALYFCASSVGEGFQRGQDTQYFGPGTRLTVL.

DNA of the CDR3: TGTGCCAGCAGTTTATGGATTCAGGGGAGAGAGACCCAGTACTTC. This codes for CASSLWIQGRETQYF. This sequence joins TRBV27 and TRBJ2-5; D is possibly TRBD1 (6 bases). The germline V and J ends were trimmed by 1 base and 4 bases, with 13 bases remaining between them. Looked up from germline, CDR1 is MNHEY and CDR2 is SMNVEV (reference sequence). This CDR3 comprises 15 residues.

This chain joins TRBV11-2 and TRBJ2-1; TRBD2 is a possible D gene (6 bases). Germline-derived CDR1 and CDR2 are SGHAT and FQNNGV. V lost 5 bases to trimming and J lost 2 bases, with 16 bases between them. This CDR3 region has 16 residues. The CDR3 loop is CASSPRWRDPYNEQFF. The DNA of the CDR3 is TGTGCCAGCAGCCCAAGGTGGCGGGACCCCTACAATGAGCAGTTCTTC.

V gene TRBV7-9 combines with J gene TRBJ1-1, with D tentatively TRBD1 (5 bases). CDR1 is SEHNR, CDR2 FQNEAQ, per germline (reference sequence). The CDR3 is 14 residues long. The V and J ends lost 3 bases and 4 bases respectively, with 12 bases between them. The CDR3 here is CASSFRGVTTEAFF. The CDR3 coding sequence is TGTGCCAGCAGCTTTCGGGGGGTGACCACTGAAGCTTTCTTT. Full variable domain (missing parts from reference TRBV7-9 and TRBJ1-1): DTGVSQNPRHKITKRGQNVTFRCDPISEHNRLYWYRQTLGQGPEFLTYFQNEAQLEKSRLLSDRFSAERPKGSFSTLEIQRTEQGDSAMYLCASSFRGVTTEAFFGQGTRLTVV.

The V and J genes are TRBV6-1 and TRBJ2-5, with a possible D match to TRBD1 (7 bases). The V gene's germline CDR1 is MNHNS and CDR2 SASEGT. Trimming took 7 bases from V and 4 from J, leaving 13 bases between them. The CDR3 runs 13 residues. CDR3 region: CASNRQGGETQYF. In DNA form, the CDR3 reads TGTGCCAGCAACCGCCAGGGGGGAGAGACCCAGTACTTC.

The CDR3 nucleotides are TGTGCCAGCAGCCCCTCGGAGGGAGGCTACACCTTC. It specifies CASSPSEGGYTF. The chain links TRBV9 to TRBJ1-2; no firm D call. Between the trimmed V and J ends, which lost 4 bases and 8 bases, there was a span of 12 bases. CDR1 and CDR2 (germline): SGDLS, YYNGEE. The CDR3 runs 12 residues.

V and J are TRBV20-1 and TRBJ2-7, with D uncertain. The CDR3 covers 11 residues. V lost 4 bases and J lost 4, with 8 bases in between. The germline V gene has CDR1 DFQATT and CDR2 SNEGSKA (reference sequence). The CDR3 nucleotides read TGCAGTGCTATTCCCCTTTACGAGCAGTACTTC. Its protein is CSAIPLYEQYF.

The rearrangement links TRBV6-5 to TRBJ2-6, with D hard to call. Germline values: CDR1 MNHEY, CDR2 SVGAGI. This CDR3 has 14 amino acids. The germline V and J ends were trimmed by 8 bases and 0 bases, with 8 bases remaining between them. The CDR3 sequence is CASQRSSGANVLTF. The CDR3 DNA is TGTGCCAGCCAACGGAGCTCTGGGGCCAACGTCCTGACTTTC.

V usage is TRBV6-1 and J usage is TRBJ2-7; 7 nucleotides line up with TRBD1. CDR3 size: 13 residues. V shed 6 bases and J 5 bases; nucleotides not matched to a gene: 7. Germline CDR1 MNHNS, CDR2 SASEGT. The CDR3 DNA reads as TGTGCCAGCAGGGTGACAGGGTCCAACGAGCAGTACTTC. It codes for CASRVTGSNEQYF.

The chain links TRBV6-6 to TRBJ1-6; D might be TRBD1 (5 bases). Per the germline V gene, CDR1 is MNHNY and CDR2 is SVGAGI (reference sequence). V was pared by 7 bases and J by 6 bases, with 13 bases between. The CDR3 spans 14 residues. The CDR3 sequence is CASNRGDGNSPLHF. The CDR3 coding sequence is TGTGCCAGCAACCGGGGGGACGGTAATTCACCCCTCCACTTT.

The chain links TRBV10-3 to TRBJ2-1; possible D gene TRBD2, 7 bases. There are 14 residues in the CDR3. Trimming left V 10 bases short and J 7 bases short, with 20 bases between. Germline V gene lookup returns CDR1 ENHRY and CDR2 SYGVKD. CDR3 amino acids: CATRGGPVRNEQFF. CDR3 DNA: TGTGCCACCCGCGGGGGCCCCGTGAGGAATGAGCAGTTCTTC.

The CDR3 reads CASSVTSGEETQYF. The CDR3 nucleotides read TGTGCCAGCAGTGTGACTAGCGGGGAGGAGACCCAGTACTTC. V gene TRBV4-2 combines with J gene TRBJ2-5; 11 bases are shared with TRBD2. Unmatched junction bases numbered 5, after V lost 6 bases and J lost 5 bases. Germline loops: CDR1 LGHNA, CDR2 YNFKEQ. The CDR3 runs 14 residues.

V is TRBV7-8 and J is TRBJ2-2, with a possible D match to TRBD1 (6 bases). CDR3 length: 16 residues. Trimming left V 3 bases short and J 1 base short, with 12 bases between. Germline assignment: CDR1 SGHVS and CDR2 FQNEAQ. For the CDR3, the DNA is TGTGCCAGCAGCTTTTTGGGGGCCGGGAACACCGGGGAGCTGTTTTTT. Amino acids: CASSFLGAGNTGELFF.

This clone was detected a few times. The chain couples TRBV6-5 to TRBJ2-7; 10 bases agree with TRBD1. CDR3 size: 15 residues. The germline V gene has CDR1 MNHEY and CDR2 SVGAGI. V lost 1 base and J lost 6; bases outside the gene matches: 6. Written as DNA, the CDR3 is TGTGCCAGCAGTTACTTCTCGGACAGGGGGTCCGAGCAGTACTTC. It codes for CASSYFSDRGSEQYF.